These 15 T cell receptor beta chains were sequenced from one sample in a study of human T cells and chemical hapten exposure. Time point reported: patch test 1, 2 weeks after DPC sensitization. Treatment noted: therapeutic diphenylcyclopropenone sensitization with weekly scalp DPC. Each CDR3 protein is one row after TCRdb ran MiXCR on the RACE reads. The table records roughly 72,000 distinct CDR3 sequences, approximately 10% of them present only once. Sequenced here: whole blood, sampled in connection with sensitization to the hapten diphenylcyclopropenone (DPC). The receptors originated from a woman aged 45-65 years with alopecia areata. Some clones in this sample may be carry-over from other donors' samples.

The chain joins TRBV24-1 to TRBJ2-1; D tentatively reads TRBD1 or TRBD2 (5 bases each). Between the trimmed V and J ends, which lost 3 bases and 5 bases, there was a span of 13 bases. This CDR3 comprises 15 residues. The germline V gene encodes CDR1 KGHDR and CDR2 SFDVKD. The CDR3 loop reads CATSDPGPGDNEQFF. CDR3 DNA sequence: TGTGCCACCAGTGATCCGGGACCTGGAGACAATGAGCAGTTCTTC.

This clonotype has a handful of counts. The chain has TRBV7-2 and TRBJ2-3; unclear D gene. Trimming pared 2 bases from V and 2 bases from J, leaving 11 bases between. Germline V gene sequence: CDR1 SGHTA, CDR2 FQGNSA. The CDR3 is 15 residues long. Written as DNA, the CDR3 is TGTGCCAGCAGCTTAATGCGGACCCACACAGATACGCAGTATTTT. It specifies CASSLMRTHTDTQYF.

This clonotype was seen at least ten times. DNA for the CDR3: TGTGCCAGCAGTCCGGGACGGCAAGAGACCCAGTACTTC. The encoded protein is CASSPGRQETQYF. The chain employs TRBV12-3 or TRBV12-4 and TRBJ2-5, with D perhaps assigned TRBD1 or TRBD2 (5 bases each). V gave up 5 bases and J gave up 2 bases, with 9 bases separating them. The CDR3 contains 13 residues.

The chain joins TRBV10-2 to TRBJ2-6; D uncertain. The CDR3 loop spans 15 amino acids. The V end lost 2 bases, the J end lost 0 bases, and 5 bases lay between the germline ends. Looked up from germline, CDR1 is WSHSY and CDR2 is SAAADI. CDR3 loop: CASSEVNSGANVLTF. CDR3 DNA sequence: TGCGCCAGCAGTGAGGTCAACTCTGGGGCCAACGTCCTGACTTTC.

This rearrangement joins TRBV28 to TRBJ1-5, with D possibly being TRBD1 (5 bases). Looked up from germline, CDR1 is MDHEN and CDR2 is SYDVKM. Trimming cost V 3 bases and J 1 base, with 10 bases left between them. The CDR3 runs to 15 residues. The DNA for the CDR3 is TGTGCCAGCAGTTTTTTGGGGGAGAGCAATCAGCCCCAGCATTTT. This translates into CASSFLGESNQPQHF. The whole variable domain, remainder taken from reference TRBV28 and TRBJ1-5, is DVKVTQSSRYLVKRTGEKVFLECVQDMDHENMFWYRQDPGLGLRLIYFSYDVKMKEKGDIPEGYSVSREKKERFSLILESASTNQTSMYLCASSFLGESNQPQHFGDGTRLSIL.

The rearrangement uses TRBV2 and TRBJ2-2, with D perhaps matching TRBD1 (5 bases). The CDR3 spans 15 residues. Germline V lookup: CDR1 SNHLY, CDR2 FYNNEI. Trimming shortened V by 7 bases and J by 5 bases, and 17 bases separated the two germline ends. Here the CDR3 DNA reads TGTGCCAGCATAGGGGCGGCACAGGTGACCGGGGAGCTGTTTTTT. Its translation: CASIGAAQVTGELFF.

This clonotype was observed at least ten times. The rearrangement links TRBV20-1 to TRBJ2-6; tentative D call: TRBD1 (5 bases). Trimming shortened V by 6 bases and J by 0 bases, and 15 bases separated the two germline ends. Germline-derived CDR1 and CDR2 are DFQATT and SNEGSKA (reference sequence). This CDR3 is 16 amino acids long. This CDR3 is CSAKTPTDSGANVLTF. The CDR3 coding sequence is TGCAGTGCCAAGACCCCGACAGACTCTGGGGCCAACGTCCTGACTTTC.

Concerning this clonotype itself: A read error is likely, as this CDR3 ends without the conserved phenylalanine or tryptophan. Because the CDR3's place on the DNA is in doubt, the DNA is left out and the CDR3 is given as listed by TCRdb. CDR3 sequence reads: CASSPGTGH. The genes are TRBV21-1 and TRBJ1-1; the D segment call TRBD1 is taken from the table without a DNA check. TRBV21-1 is labeled a pseudogene. From its first to its last residue, the CDR3 has 9 amino acids.

The chain carries TRBV19 and TRBJ1-5; D is ambiguous. Germline lookup yields CDR1 LNHDA and CDR2 SQIVND (reference sequence). Trimming pared 3 bases from V and 1 base from J, leaving 13 bases between. The CDR3 covers 16 residues. CDR3 residues: CASSIIGGVSNQPQHF. The CDR3 DNA reads as TGTGCCAGTAGTATTATAGGAGGTGTAAGCAATCAGCCCCAGCATTTT. The whole variable domain, filled in from reference TRBV19 and TRBJ1-5, reads DGGITQSPKYLFRKEGQNVTLSCEQNLNHDAMYWYRQDPGQGLRLIYYSQIVNDFQKGDIAEGYSVSREKKESFPLTVTSAQKNPTAFYLCASSIIGGVSNQPQHFGDGTRLSIL.

This clonotype was found a few times. The genes are TRBV9 and TRBJ2-2; no definite D call. The germline V and J ends were trimmed by 3 bases and 7 bases, with 13 bases remaining between them. Per the germline V gene, CDR1 is SGDLS and CDR2 is YYNGEE. CDR3 length: 14 amino acids. The CDR3 loop reads CASSAQWAIGELFF. The CDR3 DNA follows: TGTGCCAGCAGCGCCCAATGGGCGATCGGGGAGCTGTTTTTT.

This clonotype was seen a few times. The chain employs TRBV19 and TRBJ1-5; a weak D match, TRBD1 (6 bases). This CDR3 contains 18 residues. Between the trimmed V and J ends, which lost 3 bases and 1 base, there was a span of 19 bases. Germline V CDR1 and CDR2: LNHDA, SQIVND (reference sequence). The CDR3 DNA reads TGTGCCAGTAGTATCCCCCGAGGGGGGGTAACGAGCAATCAGCCCCAGCATTTT. This encodes CASSIPRGGVTSNQPQHF.

This clonotype was detected many times. The CDR3: CASSLEDTQYF. For the CDR3, the DNA is TGCGCCAGCAGCTTGGAAGATACGCAGTATTTT. The rearrangement joins TRBV5-1 to TRBJ2-3; D gene uncertain. Germline V gene sequence: CDR1 SGHRS, CDR2 YFSETQ. The CDR3 length is 11 residues. V lost 0 bases to trimming and J lost 5 bases, with 1 base between them.

The chain uses TRBV21-1 and TRBJ2-6; the table names TRBD1, a call not compared with the DNA. TRBV21-1 is described as a pseudogene. The length of the CDR3 is 20 residues. The CDR3 bases are TGTGCCAGCAGCAAATCTTTCCCGGGGACCGGGCCGTCGGGGGCCAACGTCCTGACTTTC. Its translation: CASSKSFPGTGPSGANVLTF.

As for this clonotype: At one boundary the junction diverges from the germline segment, which might be a read error. The genes are TRBV7-7 and TRBJ2-3; TRBD2 matches at 8 bases. This CDR3 has 14 residues. Per the germline V gene, CDR1 is SSHAT and CDR2 is FNYEAQ (reference sequence). CDR3 in DNA: TGTGCTAGCAGCCCGGGACTAGTCACAGATACGCAGTATTTT. It yields the protein CASSPGLVTDTQYF.

The CDR3 is CSATNDRILFF. For the CDR3, the DNA is TGCAGTGCCACAAACGACAGGATCCTCTTCTTT. The chain uses TRBV20-1 and TRBJ1-1; possible D gene TRBD1, 6 bases. The CDR3 contains 11 residues. Germline loops: CDR1 DFQATT, CDR2 SNEGSKA (reference sequence). Trimming cost V 6 bases and J 14 bases, with 19 bases left between them.